This paragraph covers one TCR beta chain sequence. No cognate antigen has been identified for it. The sample holds no much larger clone one base away, and base qualities are not on file. This sample was included in a study of blood T cells in healthy people across ages (dated by TCRdb to about 2015). In the study overall: Template switching captured roughly one uniquely barcoded TCR beta cDNA molecule per two T cells in model experiments. To track age-related changes in TCR beta repertoire diversity, the study relied on deep sequencing normalized with unique cDNA molecular identifiers. Four age groups were formed from the donors: young (average approximately 15 years), middle-aged (approximately 42), aged (around 62) and long-lived (roughly 81). Donors of different ages were randomly distributed across sequencing lanes to avoid experimental bias. Two additional independent replicas of 1 million unique cDNA reads from the same blood draw were analyzed for two donors (one aged 18 to 30 and one aged 80 or older). Study-level results and caveats: Compared with the aged group, more naive CD4+ T cells, fewer expanded clones and increased TCR diversity were shown by the long-lived group, suggesting age selection. Observed TCR beta diversity correlated strongly with the percentage of naive T cells measured by flow cytometry. Bulk unsorted PBMC profiling prevented conclusive comparison of naive and antigen-experienced compartments. Observed TCR beta diversity per million T cells fell roughly linearly with age, and a significant reduction was already apparent by age around 40. Estimates of total diversity based on one million sequenced T cells were considered lower bounds and underestimates. Because the CMV infection status of the donors was unknown, age-related changes in expanded clonotypes may potentially have been confounded.

Donors were 40 or so systemically healthy Caucasian individuals from Russia aged roughly 6 to 100 years. Approximately 9 milliliters of peripheral blood were collected from each donor into EDTA-treated Vacutainer tubes. Ficoll-Paque density-gradient centrifugation was used to isolate PBMCs, with at least 6.5 million obtained per sample. Trizol reagent was used to extract total RNA from PBMCs, with at least 5 micrograms per sample. Naive CD45RAhigh/CD27high T cell percentages were measured by flow cytometry on a PBMC aliquot from every donor. The library was obtained by 5' RACE. Reads for this sample came from an Illumina HiSeq 2500. The second PCR ran for about 6 to 11 cycles and used a J-beta primer mix along with a sample-barcoded 5' primer. Each TCR beta cDNA molecule received a unique molecular identifier from a template-switch 5' adaptor carrying 12 random nucleotides. At least 2.5 million CDR3-containing paired-end reads were obtained from each sample. All of the RNA was converted into first-strand cDNA using the Mint cDNA synthesis kit, with a TRBC-specific oligonucleotide serving as the primer. All cDNA was treated with uracil-DNA glycosylase and then went through a first 18-cycle PCR with the universal primers M1SS and BC2_uni_R. In the paper's pipeline: For normalization, 1 million high-quality reads were randomly selected from each sample, with every read carrying a distinct molecular identifier. Reads with shared molecular identifiers were discarded instead of being binned into consensus sequences. MiTCR, run with a Q25 quality threshold and the strictest error-elimination algorithm, handled CDR3 identification, clonotype clustering and error correction. Lower-bound total TCR beta diversity was estimated with a nonparametric unseen species model using Euler transformation. TCRdb applied fastp at Q25 and MiXCR to the public reads, then kept only in-frame beta chains. For every CDR3 protein sequence, its rows merge into one entry that carries the most common genes and DNA. TCRdb, rather than the study authors, made the V and J calls. The sample includes more than 1,400,000 distinct CDR3 sequences, with around 42% observed a single time. 7% to 9% of the sample belongs to the ten largest clones.

The CDR3 contains 13 residues, cysteine and phenylalanine counted. Only the CDR3 region is kept as DNA, spanning 39 bases read in frame from base 1. CDR1 and CDR2 are read off the germline V gene (reference sequence) as SEHNR and FQNEAQ. V is clipped by 4 bases and J by 8 bases, and the sequence between their germline boundaries is 12 bases long. The chain is encoded by TRBV7-9 joined to TRBJ2-1, with TRBD2 as a weak D call on 6 bases. The specimen sequenced was blood. This sequence originates from a woman aged 18-29 years in good health. The nucleotide sequence is given as TGTGCCAGCAGCTGCGGGGTCGGCGATGAGCAGTTCTTC. This codes for CASSCGVGDEQFF.